This T cell receptor (beta chain) was found in a study of immune evolution from preneoplasia to lung adenocarcinoma. Germline V gene lookup returns CDR1 LNHNV and CDR2 YYDKDF (reference sequence). This CDR3 has 16 residues. The V end was cut by 0 bases, the J end by 6 bases, with 14 bases between. Repertoires were generated with immunoSEQ multiplex PCR, while TCRdb's copy carries only in-frame clones and drops some. The sample lists about 26,000 clones, roughly 70% occurring once. Regarding the study as a whole: Later-stage lesions seemingly showed higher T cell density and diversity than normal lung.

To note about this clone: The antigen is unknown.

The sample consisted of FFPE invasive lung adenocarcinoma tissue. The receptor comes from a person between 55 and 69 years old with invasive lung adenocarcinoma. Some clones in this sample may be carry-over from other donors' samples. This chain links TRBV15 with TRBJ1-4; a weak D match, TRBD1 (6 bases). The CDR3 spells CATSRDKGTGYEKLFF. CDR3 nucleotides: TGTGCCACCAGCAGAGATAAAGGAACAGGGTATGAAAAACTGTTTTTT.